The 30 T cell receptor beta chains below were found in one sample sequenced in a study of T cells in Graves' hyperthyroidism and ophthalmopathy. Authors of the study amplified TCR beta CDR3 regions from RNA transcripts. The HTBI primer set served for first-round RT-PCR of the TCR CDR3. TCRdb re-called the multiplex PCR reads through MiXCR, storing one row per CDR3 protein. The sample has around 300,000 distinct CDR3 sequences, approximately 18% seen once. The source material was blood. Source of these receptors: a man aged 50-60 years with Graves' ophthalmopathy.

This clonotype was detected only a few times. This sequence joins TRBV9 and TRBJ1-1; 8 bases agree with TRBD1. The CDR3 contains 16 residues. Germline V gene data show CDR1 as SGDLS and CDR2 as YYNGEE. V was clipped by 0 bases and J by 5 bases; unmatched bases: 9. CDR3 in amino acids: CASSVGAGGARTEAFF. CDR3 nucleotide sequence: TGTGCCAGCAGCGTAGGGGCAGGGGGCGCGAGGACTGAAGCTTTCTTT.

This clonotype was counted ten times or more. The J gene is TRBJ2-5, the V gene TRBV7-2; possibly TRBD2 for D (6 bases). The CDR3 has 13 residues. Germline assignment: CDR1 SGHTA and CDR2 FQGNSA. V was shortened by 1 base and J by 6 bases, with 9 bases between the two germline ends. In DNA, the CDR3 is TGTGCCAGCAGCTTAGGGAGGGGAAAGACCCAGTACTTC. Encoded protein: CASSLGRGKTQYF.

This clonotype was counted a few times. The rearrangement joins TRBV28 to TRBJ2-5; TRBD1 matches 7 bases. Germline V CDR1 and CDR2: MDHEN, SYDVKM. Trimming removed 3 bases from V and 12 bases from J; junction bases left unmatched: 10. The CDR3 contains 13 residues. CDR3 DNA: TGTGCCAGCAGTTTGCCCCGGGACAGTCTAAAGTACTTC. Amino acid sequence: CASSLPRDSLKYF.

This clonotype was counted ten times or more. The chain employs TRBV5-6 and TRBJ1-6; tentative D call: TRBD1 (6 bases). Trimming shortened V by 0 bases and J by 9 bases, and 13 bases separated the two germline ends. Germline values: CDR1 SGHDT, CDR2 YYEEEE. CDR3 length equals 15 residues. Written as DNA, the CDR3 is TGTGCCAGCAGCTTGGGACAGGTTTTGAGTTCACCCCTCCACTTT. Translated: CASSLGQVLSSPLHF.

The sample holds many counts of this clonotype. The rearrangement joins TRBV20-1 to TRBJ2-5; D remains unclear. Trimming shortened V by 1 base and J by 1 base, and 1 base separated the two germline ends. The CDR3 runs 11 residues. CDR1 and CDR2 (germline): DFQATT, SNEGSKA (reference sequence). CDR3 region: CSARAQETQYF. In nucleotides, the CDR3 is TGCAGTGCTAGAGCCCAAGAGACCCAGTACTTC.

The sample holds a few counts of this clonotype. The V call is TRBV3-1, the J call TRBJ2-7; D uncertain. The CDR3 extends over 13 amino acids. V was cut by 0 bases and J by 6 bases, with 9 bases left in between. Germline values: CDR1 LGHDT, CDR2 YNNKEL (reference sequence). The CDR3 DNA is TGTGCCAGCAGCCAAGATTGGATCGGCGAGCAGTACTTC. It translates to CASSQDWIGEQYF.

There are many counts of this clonotype. This chain links TRBV11-2 with TRBJ2-1, with 9 bases that match TRBD2. V was pared by 5 bases and J by 2 bases, with 7 bases of the junction left unmatched. The CDR3 is 16 residues long. Germline values: CDR1 SGHAT, CDR2 FQNNGV. The CDR3 DNA follows: TGTGCCAGCAGCGCCCGACTAGCGGCCACCTACAATGAGCAGTTCTTC. It translates to CASSARLAATYNEQFF. Based on the CDR3 plus reference TRBV11-2 and TRBJ2-1, the full variable domain is EAGVAQSPRYKIIEKRQSVAFWCNPISGHATLYWYQQILGQGPKLLIQFQNNGVVDDSQLPKDRFSAERLKGVDSTLKIQPAKLEDSAVYLCASSARLAATYNEQFFGPGTRLTVL.

This clonotype was seen many times. J is TRBJ1-5 and V is TRBV3-1, with D hard to call. Trimming removed 3 bases at V and 6 bases at J, with 9 bases between. The CDR3 totals 13 residues. Germline CDR1 LGHDT, CDR2 YNNKEL (reference sequence). For the CDR3, the DNA is TGTGCCAGCAGCCATAGGTTCGGTCAGCCCCAGCATTTT. Its translation: CASSHRFGQPQHF.

This rearrangement joins TRBV3-1 to TRBJ2-7, with D tentatively TRBD1 (5 bases). The germline V gene encodes CDR1 LGHDT and CDR2 YNNKEL (reference sequence). Trimming took off 1 base at V and 7 bases at J, with 11 bases between the two ends. The CDR3 has 13 residues. CDR3: CASSQAAGREQYF. CDR3 bases: TGTGCCAGCAGCCAAGCGGCAGGGCGGGAGCAGTACTTC.

This clonotype was recorded many times. The V gene is TRBV28, the J gene TRBJ2-7; D is possibly TRBD2 (6 bases). The CDR3 loop spans 13 amino acids. CDR1 is MDHEN, CDR2 SYDVKM, per germline. V shed 5 bases and J shed 0 bases, with 8 bases lying between them. DNA of the CDR3: TGTGCCAGCAGTCTGACTAGCTCCTACGAGCAGTACTTC. It translates to CASSLTSSYEQYF.

The V gene is TRBV29-1, the J gene TRBJ2-1, with TRBD2 identical over 7 bases. Germline trimming cut 5 bases from V and 6 bases from J; bases unmatched to any gene: 10. Germline V CDR1 and CDR2: SQVTM, ANQGSEA. The CDR3 totals 14 residues. CDR3 sequence (DNA): TGCAGCGTTTTTGAGCTGACTAGCAGCAATGAGCAGTTCTTC. Translation gives CSVFELTSSNEQFF.

This clonotype appeared a few times. In DNA, the CDR3 is TGCAGTGCTAGAGTGGGTCAGCCCCAGCATTTT. Translated: CSARVGQPQHF. The genes are TRBV20-1 and TRBJ1-5; D ambiguous. CDR3 length equals 11 residues. CDR1 DFQATT and CDR2 SNEGSKA come from the germline V gene (reference sequence). Trimming cost V 1 base and J 6 bases, with 4 bases left between them.

This clonotype has ten or more counts. V is TRBV7-8 and J is TRBJ2-3; TRBD1 aligns across 9 bases. CDR1 is SGHVS and CDR2 is FQNEAQ in the germline V gene. V lost 6 bases to trimming and J lost 1 base; unmatched junction nucleotides: 5. The CDR3 runs to 15 residues. The CDR3 sequence: CASSGTGIGTDTQYF. The CDR3 DNA reads TGTGCCAGCAGTGGGACAGGGATCGGCACAGATACGCAGTATTTT.

This clonotype was recorded at least ten times. This chain uses TRBV25-1 with TRBJ2-7; 9 bases are a match to TRBD2. J was trimmed by 1 base and V by 4 bases; bases with no gene match: 20. There are 20 residues in the CDR3. The germline gives CDR1 MGHDK, CDR2 SYGVNS. CDR3 bases: TGTGCCAGCAGTGGCCCGCAATTGATGGTAGCGGGAGAGGAATCCTACGAGCAGTACTTC. Translation gives CASSGPQLMVAGEESYEQYF.

This clonotype was observed a few times. The J gene is TRBJ2-3, the V gene TRBV29-1; D is unresolved. The CDR3 spans 9 residues. Germline values: CDR1 SQVTM, CDR2 ANQGSEA. The germline V and J ends were trimmed by 7 bases and 10 bases, with 9 bases remaining between them. CDR3 nucleotides: TGCAGCGGGAGCCCCCCGCAGTATTTT. Its protein is CSGSPPQYF.

The chain is built from TRBV24-1 and TRBJ2-6; perhaps TRBD1 as D (6 bases). This CDR3 spans 17 amino acids. Germline CDR1 reads KGHDR; CDR2 reads SFDVKD. The V and J ends lost 5 bases and 0 bases respectively, with 13 bases between them. The chain's CDR3 is CATSGLTGSSGANVLTF. As DNA, the CDR3 is TGTGCCACCAGTGGCTTGACAGGTAGCTCTGGGGCCAACGTCCTGACTTTC.

The rearrangement uses TRBV7-3 and TRBJ2-2; TRBD2 aligns across 9 bases. This CDR3 has 17 residues. The junction had 13 bases not matched to a gene; V was cut back by 5 bases and J by 6 bases. CDR1 is SGHTA, CDR2 FQGTGA, per germline. The CDR3 coding sequence is TGTGCCAGCAGCCCGCGGGGGGGGGTTCTTTCCCCCGGGGAGCTGTTTTTT. Residues: CASSPRGGVLSPGELFF.

The chain links TRBV2 to TRBJ1-2; TRBD1 matches 8 bases. The length of the CDR3 is 14 residues. V was clipped by 4 bases and J by 6 bases; unmatched bases: 7. Germline V gene lookup returns CDR1 SNHLY and CDR2 FYNNEI. The CDR3 DNA is TGTGCCAGCAGTGGGACAGGGAGGAGGGATGGCTACACCTTC. Protein product: CASSGTGRRDGYTF.

This clonotype was detected ten times or more. This chain joins TRBV20-1 and TRBJ2-1; TRBD2 aligns across 9 bases. The CDR3 is 13 amino acids. V shed 1 base and J 6 bases; nucleotides not matched to a gene: 1. Germline-derived CDR1 and CDR2 are DFQATT and SNEGSKA (reference sequence). The CDR3 loop reads CSARGSGSNEQFF. In DNA form, the CDR3 reads TGCAGTGCTAGAGGTAGCGGGAGCAATGAGCAGTTCTTC.

The table lists this clonotype with many counts. The CDR3 DNA reads TGTGCCAGCAGTTCTCAAGCCGGTCAGGGACAGCCGCAGTATTTT. Translating it yields CASSSQAGQGQPQYF. The chain carries TRBV28 and TRBJ2-3; 7 bases line up with TRBD1. V was clipped by 4 bases and J by 10 bases; unmatched bases: 14. CDR1 and CDR2 from the germline V gene are MDHEN and SYDVKM. The CDR3 has 15 amino acids.

A few counts support this clonotype. This sequence joins TRBV27 and TRBJ2-5; 7 bases line up with TRBD1. Germline CDR1 reads MNHEY; CDR2 reads SMNVEV (reference sequence). V shed 6 bases, J shed 6 bases, and the junction held 4 bases outside the gene matches. CDR3 length: 12 residues. The DNA of the CDR3 is TGTGCCAGCAGCGTAGGGGGCAAGACCCAGTACTTC. It specifies CASSVGGKTQYF.

At least ten counts were recorded for this clonotype. The J gene is TRBJ1-1, the V gene TRBV28; D is undetermined. The ends were cut back, 6 bases at V and 4 bases at J, with 9 bases in the middle. This CDR3 region has 12 residues. Germline lookup yields CDR1 MDHEN and CDR2 SYDVKM. This CDR3 reads CASRGWTTEAFF. The CDR3 nucleotides read TGTGCCAGCAGGGGGTGGACCACTGAAGCTTTCTTT.

This clonotype appeared a few times. J is TRBJ1-2 and V is TRBV28; 9 bases align to TRBD1. This CDR3 has 14 residues. V lost 4 bases and J lost 7; bases outside the gene matches: 7. Germline lookup yields CDR1 MDHEN and CDR2 SYDVKM. The CDR3 here is CASSYTGQGPGYTF. The CDR3 nucleotides read TGTGCCAGCAGTTACACGGGACAGGGTCCTGGCTACACCTTC.

V and J are TRBV29-1 and TRBJ2-7, with 10 bases identical to TRBD2. Germline CDR1 and CDR2: SQVTM and ANQGSEA. This CDR3 has 17 amino acids. V trimming: 1 base; J trimming: 3 bases; junction bases outside the gene matches: 12. The CDR3 reads CSVEGWTSGPEGYEQYF. Written as DNA, the CDR3 is TGCAGCGTTGAAGGTTGGACTAGCGGCCCGGAGGGCTACGAGCAGTACTTC.

The chain has TRBV2 and TRBJ2-3; TRBD2 aligns across 10 bases. Germline loops: CDR1 SNHLY, CDR2 FYNNEI. This CDR3 has 15 residues. The ends lost 5 bases at V and 4 bases at J; junction bases unmatched: 6. CDR3 coding DNA: TGTGCCAGCAGTCAAAGCGGGGGGGACGCAGATACGCAGTATTTT. This codes for CASSQSGGDADTQYF.

In this sample, this clonotype turned up many times. The chain carries TRBV12-3 or TRBV12-4 and TRBJ1-5; no firm D call. The CDR3 is 13 amino acids. V lost 6 bases, J lost 0 bases, and 6 bases lay in between. CDR3 residues: CASSRYSNQPQHF. DNA of the CDR3: TGTGCCAGCAGCCGCTATAGCAATCAGCCCCAGCATTTT.

This clonotype came up a few times. DNA for the CDR3: TGCGCCAGCAGCGATGAAGAAGTTAGCGAGCAGTACTTC. It specifies CASSDEEVSEQYF. The rearrangement uses TRBV5-1 and TRBJ2-7; D gene uncertain. CDR1 and CDR2 (germline): SGHRS, YFSETQ. CDR3 length: 13 amino acids. V shed 4 bases and J shed 6 bases, with 14 bases lying between them.

This clonotype appeared many times. The V and J genes are TRBV6-1 and TRBJ2-7, with 7 bases matching TRBD2. Germline assignment: CDR1 MNHNS and CDR2 SASEGT. The CDR3 contains 15 residues. The V segment lost 6 bases and the J segment 1 base; nucleotides outside the gene matches: 9. The CDR3 sequence: CASSRGLDPSYEQYF. The CDR3 bases are TGTGCCAGCAGCCGAGGACTAGACCCTTCCTACGAGCAGTACTTC.

This clonotype was picked up a small number of times. The chain employs TRBV24-1 and TRBJ1-2; the D is unclear. This CDR3 has 15 residues. V shed 7 bases and J shed 8 bases, with 22 bases lying between them. Germline assignment: CDR1 KGHDR and CDR2 SFDVKD. The CDR3 loop is CATSAVDGIREGYTF. CDR3 nucleotides: TGTGCCACCAGCGCCGTGGACGGGATAAGGGAAGGCTACACCTTC.

This chain joins TRBV2 and TRBJ2-7; unclear D gene. Per the germline V gene, CDR1 is SNHLY and CDR2 is FYNNEI. CDR3 length equals 11 residues. With 4 bases removed from V and 5 bases from J, the gap between germline ends came to 6 bases. The CDR3 region has the DNA TGTGCCAGCAGTGTTGCCGACGAGCAGTACTTC. This gives the protein CASSVADEQYF.